Listed below are T cell receptor beta chains from one sample, sequenced in a study of blood T cell repertoires in COVID-19. TCRdb keeps only in-frame clones here, not all; method: immunoSEQ multiplex PCR. The repertoire holds approximately 40,000 clones, with around 90% as singletons. Sequenced input: peripheral blood. These receptors were collected from a woman of 80 years or more in a cohort sampled during active or convalescent COVID-19. CDR3s include the opening cysteine and the closing phenylalanine or tryptophan. D genes are given only for firm matches. Not every row has a clone size; where given, it reads once, few, many or a size class.

V gene: TRBV4-1
J gene: TRBJ2-7
D gene: TRBD1
CDR3 length: 14
clone size: few
CDR3 DNA: TGCGCCAGCAGCCAAGGGACAGGGGGCGGCGAGCAGTACTTC
CDR3 protein: CASSQGTGGGEQYF

V gene: TRBV28
J gene: TRBJ2-3
D gene: TRBD2
CDR3 length: 16
clone size: few
CDR3 DNA: TGTGCCAGCAGTTCCCCTAGCGGGACGGGCACAGATACGCAGTATTTT
CDR3 protein: CASSSPSGTGTDTQYF

V gene: TRBV28
J gene: TRBJ1-4
D gene: .
CDR3 length: 19
clone size: .
CDR3 DNA: TGTGCCAGCAGTTTATCAGGACTGGGAAAGGGAGACGCCAGCGAAAAACTGTTTTTT
CDR3 protein: CASSLSGLGKGDASEKLFF

V gene: TRBV19
J gene: TRBJ2-5
D gene: TRBD1
CDR3 length: 15
clone size: .
CDR3 DNA: TGTGCCAGTAGTATCCGGGACAGGGGGCGGGAGACCCAGTACTTC
CDR3 protein: CASSIRDRGRETQYF

V gene: TRBV9
J gene: TRBJ2-4
D gene: TRBD2
CDR3 length: 14
clone size: .
CDR3 DNA: TGTGCCAGCAGCGTAGTTAGCGGGGGAAACATTCAGTACTTC
CDR3 protein: CASSVVSGGNIQYF

V gene: TRBV2
J gene: TRBJ2-5
D gene: .
CDR3 length: 14
clone size: .
CDR3 DNA: TGTGCCAGCAGTGCTCTCGGGGTAGGCGAGACCCAGTACTTC
CDR3 protein: CASSALGVGETQYF

V gene: TRBV12-3/TRBV12-4
J gene: TRBJ2-7
D gene: .
CDR3 length: 13
clone size: once
CDR3 DNA: TGTGCCAGCAGTCCCCGTAGATCGGGGGAGCAGTACTTC
CDR3 protein: CASSPRRSGEQYF

V gene: TRBV10-3
J gene: TRBJ2-7
D gene: TRBD1
CDR3 length: 15
clone size: .
CDR3 DNA: TGTGCCATCAGTGATCCCGGGACAGGGGGCCACGAGCAGTACTTC
CDR3 protein: CAISDPGTGGHEQYF

V gene: TRBV7-2
J gene: TRBJ2-1
D gene: .
CDR3 length: 15
clone size: .
CDR3 DNA: TGTGCCAGCAGCTTAGTCGCAGGGCCCTACAATGAGCAGTTCTTC
CDR3 protein: CASSLVAGPYNEQFF

V gene: TRBV7-2
J gene: TRBJ1-5
D gene: .
CDR3 length: 13
clone size: .
CDR3 DNA: TGTGCCAGCAGCTTGACTGACGATCAGCCCCAGCATTTT
CDR3 protein: CASSLTDDQPQHF

V gene: TRBV6-5
J gene: TRBJ2-3
D gene: TRBD2
CDR3 length: 15
clone size: .
CDR3 DNA: TGTGCCAGCAGACCCAGCGGGGGGGGAGAAGATACGCAGTATTTT
CDR3 protein: CASRPSGGGEDTQYF

V gene: TRBV10-3
J gene: TRBJ1-3
D gene: TRBD1
CDR3 length: 14
clone size: .
CDR3 DNA: TGTGCCATCAGTCCAGGGGGCACTGGAAACACCATATATTTT
CDR3 protein: CAISPGGTGNTIYF

V gene: TRBV7-3
J gene: TRBJ2-1
D gene: TRBD1
CDR3 length: 16
clone size: .
CDR3 DNA: TGTGCCAGCAGCCCAAGAGGAGACAGGGATCGGAATGAGCAGTTCTTC
CDR3 protein: CASSPRGDRDRNEQFF

V gene: TRBV10-3
J gene: TRBJ2-3
D gene: TRBD2
CDR3 length: 19
clone size: .
CDR3 DNA: TGTGCCATCAGTGGGACTAGCGGGGGGGCCGGTGGAAGCACAGATACGCAGTATTTT
CDR3 protein: CAISGTSGGAGGSTDTQYF

V gene: TRBV25-1
J gene: TRBJ2-7
D gene: .
CDR3 length: 13
clone size: once
CDR3 DNA: TGTGCCAGCAGACGGGACTCGTCCTACGAGCAGTACTTC
CDR3 protein: CASRRDSSYEQYF

V gene: TRBV14
J gene: TRBJ2-2
D gene: TRBD1
CDR3 length: 17
clone size: .
CDR3 DNA: TGTGCCAGCAGCCAATTGGGACAGGGGGCAGGCACCGGGGAGCTGTTTTTT
CDR3 protein: CASSQLGQGAGTGELFF

V gene: TRBV7-7
J gene: TRBJ2-1
D gene: .
CDR3 length: 14
clone size: .
CDR3 DNA: TGTGCTAGCAGCCTTCGTCCCGGGGTGGAGGAGCAGTTCTTC
CDR3 protein: CASSLRPGVEEQFF

V gene: TRBV7-2
J gene: TRBJ2-5
D gene: TRBD2
CDR3 length: 16
clone size: .
CDR3 DNA: TGTGCCAGCAGCCCCTCGGCGGGAGGGCCTCGGGAGACCCAGTACTTC
CDR3 protein: CASSPSAGGPRETQYF

V gene: TRBV19
J gene: TRBJ1-4
D gene: TRBD1
CDR3 length: 16
clone size: once
CDR3 DNA: TGTGCCAGTAGTGCGGACAGGGCCGCAACTAATGAAAAACTGTTTTTT
CDR3 protein: CASSADRAATNEKLFF

V gene: TRBV11-3
J gene: TRBJ2-7
D gene: .
CDR3 length: 14
clone size: .
CDR3 DNA: TGTGCCAGCAGCTTGTCGACAGGCCCCTACGAGCAGTACTTC
CDR3 protein: CASSLSTGPYEQYF

V gene: TRBV11-2
J gene: TRBJ2-7
D gene: .
CDR3 length: 15
clone size: .
CDR3 DNA: TGTGCCAGCAGCTTAGATAGACAGCGAACCTACGAGCAGTACTTC
CDR3 protein: CASSLDRQRTYEQYF

V gene: TRBV4-2
J gene: TRBJ1-2
D gene: .
CDR3 length: 16
clone size: .
CDR3 DNA: TGTGCCAGCAGCCAAGTGGCAGTAAGATCGAACTATGGCTACACCTTC
CDR3 protein: CASSQVAVRSNYGYTF

V gene: TRBV7-9
J gene: TRBJ1-1
D gene: TRBD1
CDR3 length: 15
clone size: .
CDR3 DNA: TGTGCCAGCAGCTTAGTAACAGGGGATGGGACTGAAGCTTTCTTT
CDR3 protein: CASSLVTGDGTEAFF

V gene: TRBV19
J gene: TRBJ1-4
D gene: .
CDR3 length: 15
clone size: .
CDR3 DNA: TGTGCCAGTAGTATAGGCGGCACATCCTCCCAAAAACTGTTTTTT
CDR3 protein: CASSIGGTSSQKLFF

V gene: TRBV5-6
J gene: TRBJ2-7
D gene: TRBD2
CDR3 length: 13
clone size: .
CDR3 DNA: TGTGCCAGCAGCTTTAGCGGGGCCTACGAGCAGTACTTC
CDR3 protein: CASSFSGAYEQYF

V gene: TRBV10-3
J gene: TRBJ2-2
D gene: TRBD2
CDR3 length: 16
clone size: .
CDR3 DNA: TGTGCCATGAAACCGGGACTAGCGGCGAACACCGGGGAGCTGTTTTTT
CDR3 protein: CAMKPGLAANTGELFF

V gene: TRBV9
J gene: TRBJ1-1
D gene: .
CDR3 length: 13
clone size: .
CDR3 DNA: TGTGCCAGCACCTCCCCAGGGAGGGGAAAAGCTTTCTTT
CDR3 protein: CASTSPGRGKAFF

V gene: TRBV10-2
J gene: TRBJ2-3
D gene: .
CDR3 length: 15
clone size: .
CDR3 DNA: TGCGCCAGCAGCCGGGACAAGAGTAGCACAGATACGCAGTATTTT
CDR3 protein: CASSRDKSSTDTQYF

V gene: TRBV7-7
J gene: TRBJ2-5
D gene: .
CDR3 length: 13
clone size: once
CDR3 DNA: TGTGCTAGCAGCTTAGTTTCGGGGGAGACCCAGTACTTC
CDR3 protein: CASSLVSGETQYF

V gene: TRBV7-7
J gene: TRBJ1-3
D gene: TRBD1
CDR3 length: 15
clone size: .
CDR3 DNA: TGTGCCAGCAGCACAGGGACAGGGTCTGGAAACACCATATATTTT
CDR3 protein: CASSTGTGSGNTIYF

V gene: TRBV30
J gene: TRBJ2-2
D gene: TRBD2
CDR3 length: 19
clone size: .
CDR3 DNA: TGTGCCTGGAGTGTCTTCACTAGCGGGGGGTCGCAGAACACCGGGGAGCTGTTTTTT
CDR3 protein: CAWSVFTSGGSQNTGELFF

V gene: TRBV5-4
J gene: TRBJ1-1
D gene: .
CDR3 length: 16
clone size: .
CDR3 DNA: TGTGCCAGCAGCTTGGCTGAGGCAGACCTTGAACAGGGAGCTTTCTTT
CDR3 protein: CASSLAEADLEQGAFF

V gene: TRBV5-5
J gene: TRBJ1-2
D gene: TRBD1
CDR3 length: 16
clone size: .
CDR3 DNA: TGTGCCAGCAGCCTCGGACAGGGGGCTCTTGACTATGGCTACACCTTC
CDR3 protein: CASSLGQGALDYGYTF

V gene: TRBV19
J gene: TRBJ1-2
D gene: TRBD1
CDR3 length: 15
clone size: .
CDR3 DNA: TGTGCCAGTACATCGGACAGGATTGCTAACTATGGCTACACCTTC
CDR3 protein: CASTSDRIANYGYTF

V gene: TRBV28
J gene: TRBJ2-1
D gene: TRBD1
CDR3 length: 14
clone size: once
CDR3 DNA: TGTGCCAGCAGTTCCACGGGACAGTACAATGAGCAGTTCTTC
CDR3 protein: CASSSTGQYNEQFF

V gene: TRBV5-1
J gene: TRBJ2-5
D gene: .
CDR3 length: 16
clone size: .
CDR3 DNA: TGCGCCAGCAGCCTACGAACAGGGCTGTTGGGGGAGACCCAGTACTTC
CDR3 protein: CASSLRTGLLGETQYF

V gene: TRBV27
J gene: TRBJ2-1
D gene: .
CDR3 length: 16
clone size: .
CDR3 DNA: TGTGCCAGCAACCCAGGCGGGTTTTCGCGGCACAATGAGCAGTTCTTC
CDR3 protein: CASNPGGFSRHNEQFF

V gene: TRBV23-1
J gene: TRBJ2-7
D gene: TRBD2
CDR3 length: 17
clone size: .
CDR3 DNA: TGCGCCAGCAGTCAATCGGAGACCGGGACTAGCGGTTACGAGCAGTACTTC
CDR3 protein: CASSQSETGTSGYEQYF